Following are 32 T cell receptor beta chains from one sample sequenced in a study of tumor and adjacent non-tumor tissue in lung cancer. TCRbeta libraries were built with three rounds of nested PCR, modified from ARM-PCR. MiXCR, run by TCRdb on the multiplex PCR reads, gives a single entry per CDR3 protein. The sample carries roughly 220,000 distinct CDR3 sequences, approximately 74% recorded once. The template was RNA from unsorted bulk tissue. Sequencing used lung tumor tissue. The receptors were gathered from a man aged 60 to 69 with non-small cell lung cancer.

A remark on this clonotype: The junction differs from germline at one of its ends, possibly a read error. This chain uses TRBV12-3 or TRBV12-4 with TRBJ1-6; no clear D. The CDR3 spans 13 residues. The CDR3 sequence: CASRIGANSPLHF. DNA for the CDR3: TGTGCCAGCAGAATCGGTGCTAATTCACCACTCCACTTT.

This clonotype was seen a few times. A much larger clone lies a single base off, so this may be a read error. The chain links TRBV20-1 to TRBJ2-1, with D possibly matching TRBD1 (6 bases). Per germline, CDR1 DFQATT and CDR2 SNEGSKA (reference sequence). The CDR3 has 15 residues. The V end was cut by 7 bases, the J end by 6 bases, with 22 bases between. CDR3 loop: CSVPHVSRGSNEQFF. In DNA form, the CDR3 reads TGCAGTGTTCCCCACGTCTCCAGGGGTTCCAATGAGCAGTTCTTC.

Of note for this clonotype: At one of its ends the junction is not consistent with the germline gene, which may arise from a read error. The rearrangement joins TRBV5-4 to TRBJ1-1; no definite D call. The germline gives CDR1 SGHNT, CDR2 YYREEE (reference sequence). The CDR3 sequence is 12 residues long. CDR3 DNA sequence: TGTGCCAGCAGCCCCTGGGGAACTGAATCTTTCTTT. Its translation: CASSPWGTESFF.

This clonotype was counted a few times. Germline is not matched at one junction end, which may reflect a read error. The rearrangement joins TRBV6-1 to TRBJ2-1, with a possible D match to TRBD2 (6 bases). The germline V gene encodes CDR1 MNHNS and CDR2 SASEGT. CDR3 size: 14 residues. The CDR3 coding sequence is TGTGCCAGCAGCGGGGACTTTTTATACAATGAACAGTTCTTC. Translating it yields CASSGDFLYNEQFF.

The V call is TRBV10-2, the J call TRBJ2-4, with 7 bases aligning to TRBD2. Germline V gene lookup returns CDR1 WSHSY and CDR2 SAAADI. The junction had 8 bases not matched to a gene; V was cut back by 0 bases and J by 9 bases. The CDR3 sequence is 15 residues long. The CDR3, as DNA: TGCGCCAGCAGTGAGTCCGGCGGGGAGGGTGGCATTCAGTACTTC. Its protein product is CASSESGGEGGIQYF.

This sequence joins TRBV20-1 and TRBJ2-1; 13 bases line up with TRBD2. The CDR3 is made up of 15 amino acids. V gave up 8 bases and J gave up 4 bases; unmatched junction bases: 8. Germline V gene lookup returns CDR1 DFQATT and CDR2 SNEGSKA (reference sequence). Here the CDR3 DNA reads TGCAGTCCATTAACTAGCGGGAGGGCGTACAATGAGCAGTTCTTC. It codes for CSPLTSGRAYNEQFF.

This chain connects TRBV5-6 to TRBJ1-6; 9 bases are a match to TRBD1. The V gene's germline CDR1 is SGHDT and CDR2 YYEEEE. The CDR3 runs to 15 residues. After removal of 4 bases from V and 15 bases from J, the junction contained 14 bases not matched to a gene. The CDR3 DNA follows: TGTGCCAGCAGCCGACCGGACAGGGGTTTTGCACTCCTCCACTTT. As protein: CASSRPDRGFALLHF.

Points on this clonotype: One base away lies a much larger clone, so this may be a sequencing read error. The chain employs TRBV20-1 and TRBJ2-3; D is unresolved. Judging by the DNA end, TRBJ1-5 fits better; the J call may be wrong. This CDR3 comprises 15 residues. CDR1 is DFQATT and CDR2 is SNEGSKA in the germline V gene (reference sequence). CDR3 nucleotides: TGCAGTGCTAGAGAATTAGGCAGCTCCACAGATACGCAGCATTTT. It is translated as CSARELGSSTDTQHF.

The V and J genes are TRBV11-3 and TRBJ2-7, with 7 bases matching TRBD2. J lost 5 bases, V lost 8 bases, and 12 bases had no gene match. The CDR3 extends over 14 amino acids. Germline V CDR1 and CDR2: SGHNT, YENEEA. The chain's CDR3 is CASGLTGGSHEQYF. The CDR3 bases are TGTGCCAGCGGGTTAACGGGGGGATCCCACGAGCAGTACTTC.

Points on this clonotype: A much bigger clone sits one base away, suggesting this may be a read error. The chain couples TRBV4-3 to TRBJ2-1; 9 bases align to TRBD2. Germline CDR1 and CDR2: LGHNA and YSLEER. CDR3 length: 16 residues. Written as DNA, the CDR3 is TGCGCCAGCAGCCCTGGAGTAGCGGGGGACAACAATGTGCAGTTCTTC. It specifies CASSPGVAGDNNVQFF.

As concerns this clonotype: Being one base from a much bigger clone, this may be a read error. This chain connects TRBV4-2 to TRBJ2-5; D possibly uses TRBD1 or TRBD2 (5 bases each). Germline CDR1 LGHNA, CDR2 YNFKEQ. Trimming cost V 2 bases and J 4 bases, with 20 bases left between them. This CDR3 has 17 amino acids. The CDR3 nucleotides are TGTGCCAGCAGCCAACAGGCCGGGGCCTCCGGTAGAGAGACCCAGTACTTC. As protein: CASSQQAGASGRETQYF.

A single count supports this clonotype. The conserved phenylalanine or tryptophan is not found at the CDR3 terminus, so this likely reflects a read error. V usage is TRBV29-1 and J usage is TRBJ1-1; no clear D. V shed 3 bases and J shed 6 bases, with 11 bases lying between them. Per germline, CDR1 SQVTM and CDR2 ANQGSEA. This CDR3 comprises 12 residues. CDR3 sequence (DNA): TGCAGCGTTGAGGGTGTATCCGCTGAAGCTTTCATT. This translates into CSVEGVSAEAFI.

In the case of this clonotype: A much larger clone lies one base from this, so it may be a read error. The V gene is TRBV7-9, the J gene TRBJ2-2; D remains unclear. The CDR3 length is 12 residues. Germline CDR1 is SEHNR and CDR2 is FQNEAQ (reference sequence). Trimming left V 7 bases short and J 6 bases short, with 9 bases between. The CDR3 region has the DNA TGTGCCAGCATACAGTTTTCCGGGGAGCTGTTTTTT. It specifies CASIQFSGELFF.

This clonotype was counted between two and nine times. This rearrangement joins TRBV12-3 or TRBV12-4 to TRBJ1-1, with 9 bases aligning to TRBD1. The CDR3 length is 14 residues. The ends lost 5 bases at V and 7 bases at J; junction bases unmatched: 8. In nucleotides, the CDR3 is TGTGCCAGCAGTACTCAAACAGGGGGCGTTGAAGCTTTCTTT. This translates into CASSTQTGGVEAFF.

The rearrangement joins TRBV20-1 to TRBJ1-5; D call uncertain. CDR3 length equals 16 residues. V was clipped by 6 bases and J by 4 bases, with 22 bases between them. Germline CDR1 and CDR2: DFQATT and SNEGSKA (reference sequence). The CDR3 sequence: CSAMTLSVIPNQPQHF. In nucleotides, the CDR3 is TGCAGTGCCATGACTCTCTCCGTGATACCAAATCAGCCCCAGCATTTT.

Note on this clonotype: The conserved phenylalanine or tryptophan is not found at the CDR3 terminus, so this likely reflects a read error. The rearrangement joins TRBV20-1 to TRBJ1-4, with D maybe TRBD1 (5 bases). The CDR3 is made up of 14 amino acids. V was shortened by 3 bases and J by 8 bases, with 16 bases between the two germline ends. CDR1 DFQATT and CDR2 SNEGSKA come from the germline V gene (reference sequence). CDR3 sequence: CSASMTAGGEKLFI. In nucleotides, the CDR3 is TGCAGTGCTAGTATGACAGCCGGAGGGGAAAAACTGTTTATT.

A remark on this clonotype: The junction does not match germline at one end; this may be a read error. The V gene is TRBV14, the J gene TRBJ1-1; tentatively, D is TRBD1 (6 bases). CDR1 is SGHDN, CDR2 FVKESK, per germline. This CDR3 comprises 15 residues. CDR3 sequence reads: CARSPAGVSGTESFF. The DNA for the CDR3 is TGTGCCCGCAGCCCCGCAGGGGTGTCTGGCACTGAATCGTTCTTT.

This clonotype has more than one count but fewer than ten. This clone may be a read error of a much larger clone one base away. V usage is TRBV4-1 and J usage is TRBJ1-1; D is possibly TRBD1 (6 bases). The CDR3 has 14 amino acids. The V end was cut by 0 bases, the J end by 7 bases, with 12 bases between. CDR1 MGHRA and CDR2 YSYEKL come from the germline V gene. The CDR3 loop is CASSQDRGRIEAFF. The CDR3 nucleotides read TGCGCCAGCAGCCAAGACAGGGGAAGGATTGAAGCTTTCTTT.

The table lists this clonotype with a count of one. The genes are TRBV20-1 and TRBJ2-1; D may correspond to TRBD1 or TRBD2 (5 bases each). This CDR3 contains 12 residues. Germline CDR1 and CDR2: DFQATT and SNEGSKA (reference sequence). The V end lost 6 bases, the J end lost 14 bases, and 20 bases lay between the germline ends. The CDR3 spells CSATGGGPREFF. The CDR3 region has the DNA TGCAGTGCCACAGGAGGAGGCCCGCGTGAGTTCTTC.

Notes on this clonotype: A much larger clone lies one base from this, so it may be a read error. This sequence joins TRBV4-1 and TRBJ2-2; no clear D. Germline CDR1 and CDR2: MGHRA and YSYEKL. The CDR3 totals 12 residues. CDR3 DNA sequence: TGCGCCAGCAGCCAGGCCACCTGGGAGCTGTTTTTT. Protein: CASSQATWELFF.

Comments on this clonotype: The junction departs from germline at one end; a sequencing error may be responsible. The V call is TRBV7-9, the J call TRBJ2-7; D may be TRBD2 (6 bases). The CDR3 runs to 16 residues. From germline, CDR1 is SEHNR and CDR2 FQNEAQ (reference sequence). CDR3 sequence reads: CTSSPGGVGRTYEQYF. CDR3 sequence (DNA): TGTACCAGCAGCCCCGGAGGGGTAGGGCGTACCTACGAGCAATACTTC.

This clonotype was detected only a few times. A clone one base away is much larger, so this may be a read error. This chain links TRBV11-2 with TRBJ2-5; D perhaps matches TRBD1 (6 bases). The CDR3 extends over 14 amino acids. CDR1 and CDR2 (germline): SGHAT, FQNNGV. This CDR3 reads CTSSLLGGRETQYF. CDR3 sequence (DNA): TGTACCAGCAGCTTACTTGGGGGCCGGGAGACCCAGTACTTC.

This clonotype was picked up one time. A much larger clone lies one base from this, so it may be a read error. The V and J genes are TRBV6-1 and TRBJ2-1; a weak D match, TRBD2 (6 bases). Germline V gene sequence: CDR1 MNHNS, CDR2 SASEGT. The CDR3 is made up of 15 amino acids. CDR3 DNA: TGTGCCAGCAGTGAAGTTGGAAAAGCGGGCAATAAGCAGTTCTTC. Translation: CASSEVGKAGNKQFF.

This clonotype was recorded a few times. The chain carries TRBV20-1 and TRBJ1-2; no reliable D call. Germline V gives CDR1 DFQATT, CDR2 SNEGSKA (reference sequence). This CDR3 region has 12 residues. Between the trimmed V and J ends, which lost 1 base and 4 bases, there was a span of 7 bases. In DNA, the CDR3 is TGCAGTGCTAGAGTGGGCAGCTATGGCTACACCTTC. It codes for CSARVGSYGYTF.

Concerning this clonotype: One base away lies a much larger clone, so this may be a sequencing read error. This chain uses TRBV20-1 with TRBJ1-5; 7 bases fit TRBD1. The CDR3 has 14 residues. Germline V gene sequence: CDR1 DFQATT, CDR2 SNEGSKA (reference sequence). The CDR3 bases are TGCAGTGCCTCTGACAGGGATAGCAATAAGCCCCAGCATTTT. Translation gives CSASDRDSNKPQHF.

In its sample, this clonotype was seen a few times. The chain joins TRBV7-9 to TRBJ1-2; D gene ambiguous. The CDR3 loop spans 12 amino acids. Germline V gene sequence: CDR1 SEHNR, CDR2 FQNEAQ (reference sequence). V lost 3 bases and J lost 3, with 5 bases in between. The CDR3 loop is CASSFGDYGYTF. As DNA, the CDR3 is TGTGCCAGCAGCTTCGGGGACTATGGCTACACCTTC.

About this clonotype: One end of the junction is discordant with germline, which a read error may explain. The V and J genes are TRBV4-3 and TRBJ2-3; TRBD1 is a possible D gene (6 bases). CDR1 and CDR2 from the germline V gene are LGHNA and YSLEER. The length of the CDR3 is 15 residues. The CDR3 nucleotides read TGCGCCAGCAGCCAGGGGCAGGGGCAGCCAGATACGCAGTACTTT. Its protein product is CASSQGQGQPDTQYF.

A word on this clonotype: This likely comes from a read error, as the CDR3 has no conserved phenylalanine or tryptophan at its end. The V gene is TRBV11-2, the J gene TRBJ1-6; no definite D call. The V end lost 0 bases, the J end lost 6 bases, and 9 bases lay between the germline ends. The CDR3 runs 15 residues. Germline V gene data show CDR1 as SGHAT and CDR2 as FQNNGV. In DNA, the CDR3 is TGTGCCAGCAGCTTAGAGAATGGTAGTAATTCACCCCTCCACTAT. Its protein is CASSLENGSNSPLHY.

The rearrangement links TRBV20-1 to TRBJ1-5; TRBD1 might be the D (6 bases). This CDR3 is 15 amino acids long. Germline V gives CDR1 DFQATT, CDR2 SNEGSKA (reference sequence). Trimming removed 3 bases from V and 6 bases from J, with 18 bases in between. The CDR3 bases are TGCAGTGCTAGGACGGCACAGGGTATACGTCAGCCCCAGCATTTT. As protein: CSARTAQGIRQPQHF.

Comment on this clonotype: The junction shows a germline mismatch at one end, possibly a read error. The rearrangement joins TRBV28 to TRBJ2-7; a possible D gene is TRBD1 (6 bases). This CDR3 region has 13 residues. CDR1 MDHEN and CDR2 SYDVKM come from the germline V gene. The CDR3 loop is CTSSLGAWGEQYF. Here the CDR3 DNA reads TGTACCAGCAGTTTGGGGGCCTGGGGGGAGCAGTACTTC.

The V call is TRBV5-1, the J call TRBJ2-5; 10 bases line up with TRBD2. The DNA end is a closer match to TRBJ2-1, so the J assignment may be wrong. CDR1 is SGHRS and CDR2 is YFSETQ in the germline V gene. The CDR3 runs 16 residues. CDR3 in DNA: TGCGCCAGCAGCTTGGGAAGCGGGGGGGCCGGAGAGACCCAGTTCTTC. Its protein product is CASSLGSGGAGETQFF.

This clonotype was counted once. The V gene is TRBV30, the J gene TRBJ2-3; tentatively, D is TRBD1 (7 bases). The V gene's germline CDR1 is GTSNPN and CDR2 SVGIG (reference sequence). This CDR3 is 14 amino acids long. The CDR3 nucleotides are TGTGCTCGGGGCGCAGGGGGGAATACAGATACGCAGTATTTT. It is translated as CARGAGGNTDTQYF. Combining the CDR3 with reference TRBV30 and TRBJ2-3 gives the whole variable domain SQTIHQWPATLVQPVGSPLSLECTVEGTSNPNLYWYRQAAGRGLQLLFYSVGIGQISSEVPQNLSASRPQDRQFILSSKKLLLSDSGFYLCARGAGGNTDTQYFGPGTRLTVL.